This entry lists 18 T cell receptor beta chains sequenced from one sample in a study of beta chain features in type 1 diabetes. Study results and limitations: Within each of all four CD4+ subsets, Type 1 diabetes patients had TCRB CDR3s that were moderately but significantly shorter.

What these receptors recognize is not known. Every bit of the isolated RNA underwent reverse transcription, so sequencing read expressed TCRB transcripts. Generated by immunoSEQ multiplex PCR, the TCRdb table keeps only in-frame clones and is missing some. The sample yields roughly 280,000 clones, around 25% seen once. The sample taken for sequencing was naive CD4+ T cells from blood. The receptors here all came from a woman younger than 45 with type 1 diabetes.

The chain recombines TRBV5-1 with TRBJ1-1; D remains unclear. Germline V gene lookup returns CDR1 SGHRS and CDR2 YFSETQ. This CDR3 comprises 12 residues. The V end lost 2 bases, the J end lost 5 bases, and 7 bases lay between the germline ends. The CDR3 loop is CASSLRSTEAFF. In DNA form, the CDR3 reads TGCGCCAGCAGCTTACGGTCGACTGAAGCTTTCTTT. Using reference TRBV5-1 and TRBJ1-1 for the parts outside the CDR3, the full variable domain is KAGVTQTPRYLIKTRGQQVTLSCSPISGHRSVSWYQQTPGQGLQFLFEYFSETQRNKGNFPGRFSGRQFSNSRSEMNVSTLELGDSALYLCASSLRSTEAFFGQGTRLTVV.

This chain connects TRBV30 to TRBJ2-5; TRBD1 matches at 7 bases. The CDR3 contains 12 residues. V was clipped by 8 bases and J by 5 bases; unmatched bases: 8. Germline values: CDR1 GTSNPN, CDR2 SVGIG (reference sequence). In DNA, the CDR3 is TGTGCCCGGTCCACAGGGGCCGAGACCCAGTACTTC. It is translated as CARSTGAETQYF.

This clone has a handful of counts. This chain connects TRBV29-1 to TRBJ2-7, with 9 bases fitting TRBD2. The CDR3 runs 13 residues. Trimming at V came to 4 bases and at J to 3 bases, leaving 4 bases not matched to a gene. CDR1 and CDR2 from the germline V gene are SQVTM and ANQGSEA. The CDR3 spells CSVVAGAYYEQYF. CDR3 DNA sequence: TGCAGCGTTGTAGCGGGAGCATACTACGAGCAGTACTTC.

The rearrangement uses TRBV30 and TRBJ2-4; weak D call: TRBD2 (5 bases). In germline, CDR1 is GTSNPN, CDR2 SVGIG (reference sequence). V lost 3 bases, J lost 8 bases, and 17 bases lay in between. The CDR3 covers 14 residues. The CDR3 here is CAWRMSGGSDIQYF. CDR3 sequence (DNA): TGTGCCTGGAGGATGTCAGGTGGGAGTGACATTCAGTACTTC.

In this sample, this clone turned up a few times. CDR3: CASSILQGAGDTQYF. CDR3 nucleotide sequence: TGTGCCAGCAGTATTCTACAGGGGGCCGGAGATACGCAGTATTTT. The chain links TRBV28 to TRBJ2-3; TRBD1 aligns across 9 bases. Germline V CDR1 and CDR2: MDHEN, SYDVKM. The CDR3 covers 15 residues. The J segment lost 5 bases and the V segment lost 5 bases, leaving 8 bases of the junction unmatched.

The rearrangement links TRBV7-9 to TRBJ1-1; D gene uncertain. The length of the CDR3 is 12 residues. Trimming left V 1 base short and J 10 bases short, with 10 bases between. Germline V gives CDR1 SEHNR, CDR2 FQNEAQ (reference sequence). CDR3 nucleotides: TGTGCCAGCAGCTTAGTTGGGGAGGGAGCTTTCTTT. This gives the protein CASSLVGEGAFF.

The gene calls are TRBV4-1 and TRBJ2-2; 12 bases are shared with TRBD2. The CDR3 runs to 18 residues. After removal of 1 base from V and 3 bases from J, the junction contained 6 bases not matched to a gene. The germline gives CDR1 MGHRA, CDR2 YSYEKL. CDR3: CASSQGLLAGGHTGELFF. CDR3 nucleotides: TGCGCCAGCAGCCAAGGTTTACTAGCGGGAGGTCACACCGGGGAGCTGTTTTTT.

The chain recombines TRBV29-1 with TRBJ2-7, with TRBD1 identical over 8 bases. The CDR3 contains 13 residues. The trim removed 6 bases at V and 4 bases at J, leaving 8 bases unmatched. CDR1 and CDR2 (germline): SQVTM, ANQGSEA. CDR3 sequence: CSVARGRGYEQYF. The CDR3 nucleotides are TGCAGCGTCGCCAGGGGGCGCGGTTACGAGCAGTACTTC.

This chain connects TRBV5-1 to TRBJ1-1; D gene unclear. This CDR3 has 13 amino acids. Germline CDR1 is SGHRS and CDR2 is YFSETQ. The V and J ends lost 0 bases and 4 bases respectively, with 7 bases between them. The CDR3 region has the DNA TGCGCCAGCAGCTTGGTGGAGAGCACTGAAGCTTTCTTT. Translating it yields CASSLVESTEAFF.

In this sample, this clone turned up a few times. The chain joins TRBV25-1 to TRBJ2-7, with TRBD2 identical over 12 bases. There are 15 residues in the CDR3. V was clipped by 5 bases and J by 4 bases; unmatched bases: 6. Germline lookup yields CDR1 MGHDK and CDR2 SYGVNS. CDR3 protein: CASSIPGLAGYEQYF. CDR3 in DNA: TGTGCCAGCAGTATCCCGGGACTAGCGGGTTACGAGCAGTACTTC.

The chain links TRBV5-1 to TRBJ2-1; 11 bases map to TRBD2. The V and J ends lost 4 bases and 7 bases, in that order; junction bases with no gene match: 10. Germline V gives CDR1 SGHRS, CDR2 YFSETQ. The CDR3 spans 16 residues. Here the CDR3 DNA reads TGCGCCAGCAGCCTCGATACTAGCGGGAGAGGGAATGAGCAGTTCTTC. This codes for CASSLDTSGRGNEQFF.

This clone was seen a few times. The chain is built from TRBV7-9 and TRBJ2-1; the match to TRBD2 covers 7 bases. Trimming at V came to 1 base and at J to 3 bases, leaving 9 bases not matched to a gene. CDR1 and CDR2 from the germline V gene are SEHNR and FQNEAQ (reference sequence). There are 17 residues in the CDR3. Here the CDR3 DNA reads TGTGCCAGCAGCTTAGGAAGCGGACTAGAAGGCTACAATGAGCAGTTCTTC. This gives the protein CASSLGSGLEGYNEQFF. Full variable domain (missing parts from reference TRBV7-9 and TRBJ2-1): DTGVSQNPRHKITKRGQNVTFRCDPISEHNRLYWYRQTLGQGPEFLTYFQNEAQLEKSRLLSDRFSAERPKGSFSTLEIQRTEQGDSAMYLCASSLGSGLEGYNEQFFGPGTRLTVL.

The chain is built from TRBV29-1 and TRBJ2-5; D may be TRBD2 (6 bases). Trimming removed 4 bases from V and 4 bases from J, with 13 bases in between. CDR1 and CDR2 (germline): SQVTM, ANQGSEA. This CDR3 is 13 amino acids long. The CDR3 protein is CSVAREPPETQYF. CDR3 sequence (DNA): TGCAGCGTTGCACGGGAGCCCCCAGAGACCCAGTACTTC.

This clone was seen only a few times. The chain couples TRBV9 to TRBJ2-5; D may be TRBD1 (5 bases). V was clipped by 3 bases and J by 2 bases, with 11 bases between them. The CDR3 runs to 14 residues. Germline CDR1 and CDR2: SGDLS and YYNGEE. In DNA, the CDR3 is TGTGCCAGCAGCGACGACAGAAAACAAGAGACCCAGTACTTC. This encodes CASSDDRKQETQYF.

The V call is TRBV5-1, the J call TRBJ1-1; unclear D gene. Germline CDR1 and CDR2: SGHRS and YFSETQ. The CDR3 has 14 amino acids. The V gene lost 4 bases and the J gene lost 1 base, with 11 bases spanning the gap. CDR3 DNA: TGCGCCAGCAGCCTCGACAAGCAGAACACTGAAGCTTTCTTT. Its translation is CASSLDKQNTEAFF.

This clone was found a few times. V gene TRBV7-9 combines with J gene TRBJ1-5, with TRBD1 matching over 9 bases. V was clipped by 5 bases and J by 3 bases; unmatched bases: 5. The germline V gene has CDR1 SEHNR and CDR2 FQNEAQ (reference sequence). CDR3 size: 15 residues. The CDR3 is CASSPGQGHNQPQHF. The CDR3 DNA sequence: TGTGCCAGCAGCCCTGGACAGGGGCACAATCAGCCCCAGCATTTT.

This clone was recorded a few times. The chain uses TRBV13 and TRBJ2-7; D not resolved. The germline V gene encodes CDR1 PRHDT and CDR2 FYEKMQ (reference sequence). This CDR3 is 11 amino acids long. Trimming pared 5 bases from V and 3 bases from J, leaving 5 bases between. The CDR3 DNA is TGTGCCAGCAGCCGACACTACGAGCAGTACTTC. Translated, it gives CASSRHYEQYF.

Regarding this clone: One junction end disagrees with the germline gene, perhaps due to a read error. The V gene is TRBV29-1, the J gene TRBJ1-1; perhaps TRBD1 as D (6 bases). There are 12 residues in the CDR3. Germline V gene data show CDR1 as SQVTM and CDR2 as ANQGSEA. The CDR3 reads CKASGENTEAFF. In DNA, the CDR3 is TGTAAGGCGTCAGGGGAAAACACTGAAGCTTTCTTT.